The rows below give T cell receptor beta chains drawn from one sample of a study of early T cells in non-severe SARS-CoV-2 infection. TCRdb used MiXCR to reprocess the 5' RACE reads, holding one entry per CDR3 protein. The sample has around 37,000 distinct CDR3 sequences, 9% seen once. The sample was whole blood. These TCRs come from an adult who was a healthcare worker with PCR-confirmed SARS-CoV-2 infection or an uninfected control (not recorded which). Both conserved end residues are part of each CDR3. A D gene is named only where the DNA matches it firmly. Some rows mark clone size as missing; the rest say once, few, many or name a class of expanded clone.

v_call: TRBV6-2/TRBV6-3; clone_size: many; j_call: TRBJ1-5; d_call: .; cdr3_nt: TGTGCCAGCAGTTACGGTTCTACCGGGGGCAATCAGCCCCAGCATTTT; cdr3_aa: CASSYGSTGGNQPQHF
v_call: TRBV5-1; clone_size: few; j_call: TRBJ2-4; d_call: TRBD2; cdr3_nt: TGCGCCAGCAGCTTGTACAGCGGGGGGCCCTTCGGAAACATTCAGTACTTC; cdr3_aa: CASSLYSGGPFGNIQYF
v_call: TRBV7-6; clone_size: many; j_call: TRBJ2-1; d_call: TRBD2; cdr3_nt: TGTGCCATCTGGACTAGCGGGGGGGATCTGGGTGAGCAGTTCTTC; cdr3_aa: CAIWTSGGDLGEQFF
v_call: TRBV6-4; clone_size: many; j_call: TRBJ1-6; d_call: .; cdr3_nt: TGTGCCAGCAGTGTCTCGCCAGGGAATTCACCCCTCCACTTT; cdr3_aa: CASSVSPGNSPLHF
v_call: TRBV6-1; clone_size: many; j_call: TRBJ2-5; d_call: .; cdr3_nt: TGTGCCAGCAGTGATGGGTACCAAGAGACCCAGTACTTC; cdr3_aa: CASSDGYQETQYF
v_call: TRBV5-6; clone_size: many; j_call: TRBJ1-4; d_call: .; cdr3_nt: TGTGCCACCTCGTATCGACGGGACGGAAATGAAAAACTGTTTTTT; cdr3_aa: CATSYRRDGNEKLFF
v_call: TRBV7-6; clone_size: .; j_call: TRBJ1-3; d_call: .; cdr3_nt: TGTGCCAGCAGCTTAAGCAGGGCCAGCTCTGGAAACACCATATATTTT; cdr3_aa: CASSLSRASSGNTIYF
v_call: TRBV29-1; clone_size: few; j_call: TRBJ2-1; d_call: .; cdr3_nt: TGCAGCGTTGTCTTGGAATACAATGAGCAGTTCTTC; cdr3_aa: CSVVLEYNEQFF
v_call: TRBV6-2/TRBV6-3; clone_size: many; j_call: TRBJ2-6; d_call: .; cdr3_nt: TGTGCCAGCAGACTCTCTGGGGCCAACGTCCTGACTTTC; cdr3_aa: CASRLSGANVLTF
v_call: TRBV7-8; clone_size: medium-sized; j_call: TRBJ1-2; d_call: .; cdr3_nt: TGTGCCAGCAGCCCCGTGGCCGGGGGAGTATTTGGCTACACCTTC; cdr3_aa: CASSPVAGGVFGYTF
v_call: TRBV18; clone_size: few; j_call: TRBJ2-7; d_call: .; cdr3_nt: TGTGCCAGCTCACCGAGAGTCGACGGTTCCGAGCAGTACTTC; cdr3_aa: CASSPRVDGSEQYF
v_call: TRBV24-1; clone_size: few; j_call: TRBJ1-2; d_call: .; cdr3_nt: TGTGCCACCAGTGATCCCACTACTAACTATGGCTACACCTTC; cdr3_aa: CATSDPTTNYGYTF
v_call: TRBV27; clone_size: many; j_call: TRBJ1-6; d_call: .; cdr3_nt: TGTGCCAGCAGTTTACCCCGCCCGCCCCTCCACTTT; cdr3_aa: CASSLPRPPLHF
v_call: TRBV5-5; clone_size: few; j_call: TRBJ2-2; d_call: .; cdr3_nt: TGTGCCAGCAGCTTGGCTCTAATTGGGGCGGCCGGGGAGCTGTTTTTT; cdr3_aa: CASSLALIGAAGELFF
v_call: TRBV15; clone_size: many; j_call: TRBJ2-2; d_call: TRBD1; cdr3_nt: TGTGCCACCAGCAGCCGGGACAGGGGGCCGATCGGGGAGCTGTTTTTT; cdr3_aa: CATSSRDRGPIGELFF
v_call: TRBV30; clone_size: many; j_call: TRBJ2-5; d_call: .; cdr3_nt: TGTGCCTGGAGTGCCCAAGAGACCCAGTACTTC; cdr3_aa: CAWSAQETQYF
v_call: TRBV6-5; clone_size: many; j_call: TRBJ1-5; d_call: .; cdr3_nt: TGTGCCAGTTCCTCGAGGGGGATAGTACAAGGTGATCAGCCCCAGCATTTT; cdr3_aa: CASSSRGIVQGDQPQHF
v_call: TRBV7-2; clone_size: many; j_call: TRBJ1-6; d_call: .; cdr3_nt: TGTGCCAGCACCGTGACAGGTTTAGGATCCTATAATTCACCCCTCCACTTT; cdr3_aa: CASTVTGLGSYNSPLHF
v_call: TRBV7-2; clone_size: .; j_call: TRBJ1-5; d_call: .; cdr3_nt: TGTGCCAGCAGCCCCCGAGATCAGCCCCAGCATTTT; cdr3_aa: CASSPRDQPQHF
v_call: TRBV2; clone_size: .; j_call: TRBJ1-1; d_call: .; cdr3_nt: TGTGCCAGCACTAGGGGACTGGTGAACACTGAAGCTTTCTTT; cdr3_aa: CASTRGLVNTEAFF